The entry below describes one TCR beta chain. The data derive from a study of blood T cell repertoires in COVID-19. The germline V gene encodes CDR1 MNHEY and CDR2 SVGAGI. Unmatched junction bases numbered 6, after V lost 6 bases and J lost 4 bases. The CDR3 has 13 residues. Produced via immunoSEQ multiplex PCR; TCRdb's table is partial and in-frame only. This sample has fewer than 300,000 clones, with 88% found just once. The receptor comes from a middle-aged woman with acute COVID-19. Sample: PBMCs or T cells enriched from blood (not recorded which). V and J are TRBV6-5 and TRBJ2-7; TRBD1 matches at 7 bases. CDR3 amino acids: CASRDRANYEQYF. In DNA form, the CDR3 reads TGTGCCAGCAGAGACAGGGCCAATTACGAGCAGTACTTC.